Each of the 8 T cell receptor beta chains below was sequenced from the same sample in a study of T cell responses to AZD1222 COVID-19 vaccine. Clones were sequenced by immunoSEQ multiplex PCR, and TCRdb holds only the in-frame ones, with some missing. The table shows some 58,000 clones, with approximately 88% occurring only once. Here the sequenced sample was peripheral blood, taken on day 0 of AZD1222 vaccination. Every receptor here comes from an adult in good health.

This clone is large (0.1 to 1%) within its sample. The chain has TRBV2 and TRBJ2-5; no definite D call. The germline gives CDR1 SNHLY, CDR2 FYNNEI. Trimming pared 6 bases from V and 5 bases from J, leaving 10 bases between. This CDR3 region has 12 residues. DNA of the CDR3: TGTGCCAGCAGGGACGGCACGGAGACCCAGTACTTC. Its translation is CASRDGTETQYF. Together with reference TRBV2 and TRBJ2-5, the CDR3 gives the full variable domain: EPEVTQTPSHQVTQMGQEVILRCVPISNHLYFYWYRQILGQKVEFLVSFYNNEISEKSEIFDDQFSVERPDGSNFTLKIRSTKLEDSAMYFCASRDGTETQYFGPGTRLLVL.

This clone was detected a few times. In DNA, the CDR3 is TGTCACCGTGGACTAGCGGGCCTATCGCCCTTCAATGAGCAGTTCTTC. Translated: CHRGLAGLSPFNEQFF. The chain uses TRBV19 and TRBJ2-1; 11 bases map to TRBD2. The germline CDR1 and CDR2 sequences are LNHDA and SQIVND (reference sequence). There are 16 residues in the CDR3.

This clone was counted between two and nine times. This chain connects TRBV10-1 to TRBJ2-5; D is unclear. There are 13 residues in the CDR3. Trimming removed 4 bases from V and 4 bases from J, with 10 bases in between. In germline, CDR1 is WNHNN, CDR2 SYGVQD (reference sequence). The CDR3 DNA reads TGCGCCAGCAGTGTTGGTGATTCAGAGACCCAGTACTTC. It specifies CASSVGDSETQYF.

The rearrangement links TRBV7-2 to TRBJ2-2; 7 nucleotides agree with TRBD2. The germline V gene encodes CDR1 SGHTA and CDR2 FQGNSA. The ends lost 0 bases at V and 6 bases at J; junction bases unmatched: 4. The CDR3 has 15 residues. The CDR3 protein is CASSLANAGAGELFF. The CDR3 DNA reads TGTGCCAGCAGCTTAGCGAATGCGGGGGCCGGGGAGCTGTTTTTT. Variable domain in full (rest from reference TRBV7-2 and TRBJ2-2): GAGVSQSPSNKVTEKGKDVELRCDPISGHTALYWYRQSLGQGLEFLIYFQGNSAPDKSGLPSDRFSAERTGGSVSTLTIQRTQQEDSAVYLCASSLANAGAGELFFGEGSRLTVL.

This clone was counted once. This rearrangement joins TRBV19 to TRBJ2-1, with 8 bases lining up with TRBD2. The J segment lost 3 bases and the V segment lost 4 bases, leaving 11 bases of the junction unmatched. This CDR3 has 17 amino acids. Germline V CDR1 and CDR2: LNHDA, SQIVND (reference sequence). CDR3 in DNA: TGTGCCAGTAGTACCAGTACTAGCGGACATGACTACAATGAGCAGTTCTTC. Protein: CASSTSTSGHDYNEQFF.

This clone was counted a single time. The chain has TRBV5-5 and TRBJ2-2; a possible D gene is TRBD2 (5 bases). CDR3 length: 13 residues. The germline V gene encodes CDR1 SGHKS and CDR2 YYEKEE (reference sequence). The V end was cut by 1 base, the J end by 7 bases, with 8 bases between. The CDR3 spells CASSLRGDGELFF. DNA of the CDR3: TGTGCCAGCAGCTTGCGGGGTGACGGGGAGCTGTTTTTT.

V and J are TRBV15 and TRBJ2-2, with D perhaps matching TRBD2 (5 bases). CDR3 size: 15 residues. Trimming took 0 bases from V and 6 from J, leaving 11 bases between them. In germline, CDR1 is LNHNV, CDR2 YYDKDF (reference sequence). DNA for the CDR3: TGTGCCACCAGCAGAGATATCGGGAAATCCGGGGAGCTGTTTTTT. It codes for CATSRDIGKSGELFF.

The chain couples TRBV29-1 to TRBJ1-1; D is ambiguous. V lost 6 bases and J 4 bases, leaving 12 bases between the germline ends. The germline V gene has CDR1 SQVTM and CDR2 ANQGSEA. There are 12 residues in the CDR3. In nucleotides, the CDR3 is TGCAGCGTAGCCGAGATGGGCACTGAAGCTTTCTTT. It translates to CSVAEMGTEAFF.